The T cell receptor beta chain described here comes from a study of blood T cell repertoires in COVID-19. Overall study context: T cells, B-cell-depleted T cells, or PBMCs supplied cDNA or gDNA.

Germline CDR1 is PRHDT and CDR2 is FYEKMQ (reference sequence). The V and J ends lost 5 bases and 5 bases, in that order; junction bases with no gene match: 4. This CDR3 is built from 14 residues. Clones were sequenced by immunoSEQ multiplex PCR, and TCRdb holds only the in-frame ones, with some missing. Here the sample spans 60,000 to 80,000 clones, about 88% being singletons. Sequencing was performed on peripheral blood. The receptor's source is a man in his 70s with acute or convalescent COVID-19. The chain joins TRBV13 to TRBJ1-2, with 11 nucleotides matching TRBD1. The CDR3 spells CASSQGTGGYGYTF. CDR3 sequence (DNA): TGTGCCAGCAGCCAAGGGACAGGGGGATATGGCTACACCTTC.